These 30 T cell receptor beta chains came from one sample sequenced in a study of control samples from healthy donors and cancer patients. Some clones are missing from TCRdb's copy, which holds only in-frame ones; the method was immunoSEQ multiplex PCR. The table records about 120,000 clones, roughly 90% of them present only once. Sequencing was carried out using blood. These receptors originate from a woman aged 50 to 65 in good health.

The chain employs TRBV19 and TRBJ2-7; 8 bases line up with TRBD1. Looked up from germline, CDR1 is LNHDA and CDR2 is SQIVND (reference sequence). The ends lost 5 bases at V and 2 bases at J; junction bases unmatched: 8. The CDR3 runs 15 residues. The CDR3 sequence: CASSPYRGETYEQYF. The CDR3 DNA reads TGTGCCAGTAGTCCGTACAGGGGGGAGACCTACGAGCAGTACTTC.

The chain uses TRBV28 and TRBJ1-5; D remains ambiguous. The germline V gene encodes CDR1 MDHEN and CDR2 SYDVKM. Trimming pared 5 bases from V and 4 bases from J, leaving 3 bases between. The CDR3 runs 11 residues. CDR3: CASSLNQPQHF. CDR3 nucleotides: TGTGCCAGCAGTCTAAATCAGCCCCAGCATTTT.

This clone was counted a single time. V usage is TRBV27 and J usage is TRBJ1-1; no clear D gene. This CDR3 comprises 15 residues. Germline V gene sequence: CDR1 MNHEY, CDR2 SMNVEV (reference sequence). Trimming cost V 6 bases and J 2 bases, with 16 bases left between them. The CDR3 protein is CASRVEGNGNTEAFF. The DNA of the CDR3 is TGTGCCAGCAGGGTCGAAGGGAATGGAAACACTGAAGCTTTCTTT.

The gene calls are TRBV3-1 (or the pseudogene TRBV3-2) and TRBJ1-2, with TRBD1 identical over 9 bases. V shed 3 bases and J 0 bases; nucleotides not matched to a gene: 14. Germline values: CDR1 LGHDT, CDR2 YNNKEL (reference sequence). CDR3 size: 19 residues. CDR3 region: CASSHYVSPGQGTNYGYTF. CDR3 coding DNA: TGTGCCAGCAGCCACTATGTGTCTCCGGGACAGGGTACTAACTATGGCTACACCTTC.

The J gene is TRBJ1-1, the V gene TRBV10-3; 8 bases line up with TRBD1. The J segment lost 0 bases and the V segment lost 5 bases, leaving 5 bases of the junction unmatched. The CDR3 runs 15 residues. CDR1 and CDR2 (germline): ENHRY, SYGVKD. Here the CDR3 reads CAISPLQGVNTEAFF. CDR3 nucleotide sequence: TGTGCCATCAGTCCCCTACAGGGGGTGAACACTGAAGCTTTCTTT.

This chain connects TRBV25-1 to TRBJ1-5; 10 bases align to TRBD1. The germline CDR1 and CDR2 sequences are MGHDK and SYGVNS. J was trimmed by 7 bases and V by 1 base; bases with no gene match: 7. The CDR3 sequence is 16 residues long. The CDR3 DNA follows: TGTGCCAGCAGTGAATCCGGGACAGGGGAAAGCCAGCCCCAGCATTTT. Translation gives CASSESGTGESQPQHF.

The V gene is TRBV10-1, the J gene TRBJ2-3; 9 positions match TRBD2. Germline V gene data show CDR1 as WNHNN and CDR2 as SYGVQD (reference sequence). The CDR3 is made up of 13 amino acids. J was trimmed by 8 bases and V by 5 bases; bases with no gene match: 5. CDR3 bases: TGCGCCAGCAGTATAGCGGGAGTAGCTACGCAGTATTTT. Its protein is CASSIAGVATQYF.

This rearrangement joins TRBV29-1 to TRBJ2-4; D is unclear. Germline V gene data show CDR1 as SQVTM and CDR2 as ANQGSEA. CDR3 length: 11 residues. V was trimmed by 2 bases and J by 8 bases, leaving 7 bases between them. CDR3 bases: TGCAGCGTTGAACAGATAGACATTCAGTACTTC. Amino acid sequence: CSVEQIDIQYF.

This clone was counted between two and nine times. The gene calls are TRBV9 and TRBJ1-2, with D unresolved. The CDR3 is 15 amino acids. Germline lookup yields CDR1 SGDLS and CDR2 YYNGEE. V lost 4 bases and J lost 2, with 15 bases in between. Here the CDR3 reads CASSPSPNPNYGYTF. In nucleotides, the CDR3 is TGTGCCAGCAGCCCCAGCCCTAACCCGAACTATGGCTACACCTTC.

The J gene is TRBJ2-1, the V gene TRBV6-4; D ambiguous. CDR1 is MRHNA and CDR2 is SNTAGT in the germline V gene. V was cut by 6 bases and J by 1 base, with 13 bases left in between. CDR3 length: 15 residues. CDR3 DNA: TGTGCCAGCAGCCTCGAAGCGAATTCCTACAATGAGCAGTTCTTC. This encodes CASSLEANSYNEQFF.

This chain links TRBV25-1 with TRBJ2-5, with 9 positions matching TRBD1. Germline V lookup: CDR1 MGHDK, CDR2 SYGVNS. The CDR3 spans 16 residues. V shed 4 bases and J 4 bases; nucleotides not matched to a gene: 10. The CDR3 spells CASSGETGGHGETQYF. Here the CDR3 DNA reads TGTGCCAGCAGTGGGGAAACAGGGGGCCACGGAGAGACCCAGTACTTC. The full variable domain, rest sourced from reference TRBV25-1 and TRBJ2-5, is EADIYQTPRYLVIGTGKKITLECSQTMGHDKMYWYQQDPGMELHLIHYSYGVNSTEKGDLSSESTVSRIRTEHFPLTLESARPSHTSQYLCASSGETGGHGETQYFGPGTRLLVL.

This chain connects TRBV6-5 to TRBJ2-7; D gene unclear. Looked up from germline, CDR1 is MNHEY and CDR2 is SVGAGI. The CDR3 spans 14 residues. V was trimmed by 5 bases and J by 1 base, leaving 12 bases between them. CDR3 in amino acids: CASSNTEGSYEQYF. The CDR3 DNA follows: TGTGCCAGCAGTAATACAGAAGGGTCCTACGAGCAGTACTTC.

The V call is TRBV5-4, the J call TRBJ1-1, with a tentative D call TRBD1 (5 bases). Germline-derived CDR1 and CDR2 are SGHNT and YYREEE (reference sequence). The CDR3 consists of 16 residues. Trimming took 0 bases from V and 3 from J, leaving 15 bases between them. CDR3: CASSLGVSGPHTEAFF. CDR3 nucleotide sequence: TGTGCCAGCAGCTTGGGGGTGTCAGGGCCACACACTGAAGCTTTCTTT.

The chain recombines TRBV6-2 or TRBV6-3 with TRBJ2-5, with D perhaps given as TRBD1 or TRBD2 (5 bases each). The CDR3 length is 13 residues. Trimming removed 5 bases from V and 1 base from J, with 8 bases in between. In germline, CDR1 is MNHEY, CDR2 SVGEGT. The CDR3 protein is CASSQGPQETQYF. The CDR3 coding sequence is TGTGCCAGCAGTCAGGGACCCCAAGAGACCCAGTACTTC.

V gene TRBV19 combines with J gene TRBJ1-2; 7 bases fit TRBD1. This CDR3 region has 16 residues. The ends lost 5 bases at V and 0 bases at J; junction bases unmatched: 9. From germline, CDR1 is LNHDA and CDR2 SQIVND (reference sequence). This CDR3 is CASSARDRVTNYGYTF. DNA of the CDR3: TGTGCCAGTAGTGCCCGAGACAGGGTTACTAACTATGGCTACACCTTC.

Regarding this clone: A junction boundary mismatches the germline segment, possibly from a read error. This rearrangement joins TRBV2 to TRBJ2-7, with unresolved D. Germline CDR1 is SNHLY and CDR2 is FYNNEI. This CDR3 is built from 20 residues. The CDR3 loop reads CASREAFHWGSQQSSYEQYF. As DNA, the CDR3 is TGTGCCAGCAGAGAAGCCTTCCATTGGGGTTCTCAACAGAGCTCCTACGAGCAGTACTTC.

The V call is TRBV5-1, the J call TRBJ2-7, with no clear D. The V gene lost 6 bases and the J gene lost 1 base, with 11 bases spanning the gap. This CDR3 contains 13 residues. Germline V gives CDR1 SGHRS, CDR2 YFSETQ. Here the CDR3 reads CASNRLGSYEQYF. DNA of the CDR3: TGCGCCAGCAACCGCTTGGGATCCTACGAGCAGTACTTC.

This clone occurred once. The chain carries TRBV6-6 and TRBJ1-1, with D possibly being TRBD1 (6 bases). Germline lookup yields CDR1 MNHNY and CDR2 SVGAGI (reference sequence). The V and J ends lost 4 bases and 7 bases respectively, with 22 bases between them. The CDR3 spans 16 residues. The CDR3: CASSSRRDVGANEAFF. DNA for the CDR3: TGTGCCAGCAGTTCCCGGAGGGACGTGGGGGCTAATGAAGCTTTCTTT.

CDR3 protein: CASSSRGGAGVTDTQYF. The CDR3 DNA reads as TGTGCCAGCAGCAGCCGTGGGGGAGCGGGGGTCACAGATACGCAGTATTTT. This chain connects TRBV9 to TRBJ2-3; 8 bases line up with TRBD2. In germline, CDR1 is SGDLS, CDR2 YYNGEE. The CDR3 spans 17 residues. V shed 4 bases, J shed 2 bases, and the junction held 12 bases outside the gene matches.

The genes are TRBV5-5 and TRBJ1-2; 7 bases agree with TRBD1. The CDR3 loop spans 14 amino acids. The V gene's germline CDR1 is SGHKS and CDR2 YYEKEE (reference sequence). With V trimmed by 4 bases and J by 1 base, 4 bases remained unmatched. The CDR3 loop reads CASSRGDSNYGYTF. The CDR3 DNA reads TGTGCCAGCAGCCGGGGGGACAGTAACTATGGCTACACCTTC.

The V call is TRBV27, the J call TRBJ1-2; 8 nucleotides align to TRBD1. The CDR3 totals 15 residues. CDR1 is MNHEY and CDR2 is SMNVEV in the germline V gene (reference sequence). J was trimmed by 4 bases and V by 5 bases; bases with no gene match: 9. CDR3 loop: CASSISTGVGYGYTF. The CDR3 coding sequence is TGTGCCAGCAGTATCTCGACAGGGGTCGGCTATGGCTACACCTTC.

CDR3 region: CASSFSGTGGKAEKLFF. DNA for the CDR3: TGTGCCAGCAGCTTCTCCGGGACAGGGGGCAAGGCAGAAAAACTGTTTTTT. The V gene is TRBV5-6, the J gene TRBJ1-4; 12 bases line up with TRBD1. V trimming: 2 bases; J trimming: 8 bases; junction bases outside the gene matches: 10. CDR3 length: 17 amino acids. Germline-derived CDR1 and CDR2 are SGHDT and YYEEEE.

The V and J genes are TRBV18 and TRBJ1-5; no firm D call. CDR3 size: 15 residues. Trimming cost V 2 bases and J 0 bases, with 8 bases left between them. Looked up from germline, CDR1 is KGHSH and CDR2 is LQKENI. CDR3 sequence: CASSPDGYSNQPQHF. The CDR3 DNA sequence: TGTGCCAGCTCACCAGACGGGTATAGCAATCAGCCCCAGCATTTT. The full variable domain, in which reference TRBV18 and TRBJ1-5 provide the parts outside the CDR3, is NAGVMQNPRHLVRRRGQEARLRCSPMKGHSHVYWYRQLPEEGLKFMVYLQKENIIDESGMPKERFSAEFPKEGPSILRIQQVVRGDSAAYFCASSPDGYSNQPQHFGDGTRLSIL.

Here the CDR3 reads CASSRQGGVGQYF. CDR3 sequence (DNA): TGTGCCAGCAGTCGACAGGGGGGAGTAGGGCAGTACTTC. This sequence joins TRBV5-8 and TRBJ2-7; 9 nucleotides align to TRBD1. J was trimmed by 9 bases and V by 5 bases; bases with no gene match: 9. Germline CDR1 is SGHTS and CDR2 is YDEGEE. This CDR3 has 13 residues.

The V and J genes are TRBV10-3 and TRBJ2-7; 7 nucleotides match TRBD1. Germline CDR1 is ENHRY and CDR2 is SYGVKD. The ends lost 6 bases at V and 3 bases at J; junction bases unmatched: 8. The CDR3 runs to 14 residues. The CDR3 DNA reads as TGTGCCATCAGGTCACAGGGGTTGGTCTACGAGCAGTACTTC. This gives the protein CAIRSQGLVYEQYF.

This sequence joins TRBV5-1 and TRBJ1-1, with D perhaps matching TRBD1 (6 bases). Germline V gene lookup returns CDR1 SGHRS and CDR2 YFSETQ. Trimming pared 2 bases from V and 5 bases from J, leaving 19 bases between. CDR3 length equals 16 residues. This CDR3 is CASSFSGGAGRTEAFF. The CDR3 bases are TGCGCCAGCAGCTTTTCGGGGGGCGCCGGAAGAACTGAAGCTTTCTTT.

The V and J genes are TRBV27 and TRBJ2-5, with TRBD1 as a possible D gene (6 bases). Deletions cut 6 bases from V and 2 bases from J, with 16 bases between. CDR3 size: 15 residues. Germline V gene sequence: CDR1 MNHEY, CDR2 SMNVEV (reference sequence). For the CDR3, the DNA is TGTGCCAGCAGCCGAGGCAGGGGCGGGCAAGAGACCCAGTACTTC. Amino acids: CASSRGRGGQETQYF.

The rearrangement joins TRBV5-1 to TRBJ2-2; 14 bases agree with TRBD2. This CDR3 comprises 18 residues. The ends lost 4 bases at V and 1 base at J; junction bases unmatched: 6. Germline CDR1 is SGHRS and CDR2 is YFSETQ. This chain's CDR3 is CASSTEGTSGRNTGELFF. The CDR3 region has the DNA TGCGCCAGCAGCACCGAAGGGACTAGCGGGAGGAACACCGGGGAGCTGTTTTTT.

The chain uses TRBV28 and TRBJ1-1, with TRBD1 matching 12 bases. Germline V gene lookup returns CDR1 MDHEN and CDR2 SYDVKM. This CDR3 is built from 16 residues. V shed 3 bases, J shed 3 bases, and the junction held 5 bases outside the gene matches. The CDR3 DNA follows: TGTGCCAGCAGTTTTCGGGACAGGGGGCTGTACACTGAAGCTTTCTTT. It translates to CASSFRDRGLYTEAFF. Combining the CDR3 with reference TRBV28 and TRBJ1-1 gives the whole variable domain DVKVTQSSRYLVKRTGEKVFLECVQDMDHENMFWYRQDPGLGLRLIYFSYDVKMKEKGDIPEGYSVSREKKERFSLILESASTNQTSMYLCASSFRDRGLYTEAFFGQGTRLTVV.

V is TRBV14 and J is TRBJ2-2; 10 bases fit TRBD2. J was trimmed by 3 bases and V by 5 bases; bases with no gene match: 9. The CDR3 loop spans 17 amino acids. CDR1 is SGHDN and CDR2 is FVKESK in the germline V gene. The CDR3 is CASSSQGGLADTGELFF. In nucleotides, the CDR3 is TGTGCCAGCAGCAGCCAGGGTGGACTAGCGGACACCGGGGAGCTGTTTTTT.